This entry lists 2 T cell receptor beta chains sequenced from one sample in a study of human T cells and chemical hapten exposure. Time point indicated: patch test 3, about 24 weeks after DPC sensitization. Sample treatment: therapeutic diphenylcyclopropenone sensitization with weekly scalp DPC. Via MiXCR, TCRdb re-called the RACE reads, giving one row per CDR3 protein. The table shows around 200,000 distinct CDR3 sequences, with 24% occurring only once. The source material was whole blood, sampled in connection with sensitization to the hapten diphenylcyclopropenone (DPC). The receptors were sampled from a woman aged 35 to 49 with alopecia areata. Some clones in this sample may be carry-over from other donors' samples.

The V and J genes are TRBV4-3 and TRBJ2-2; TRBD2 matches at 7 bases. This CDR3 spans 18 amino acids. Germline V gene sequence: CDR1 LGHNA, CDR2 YSLEER. V shed 3 bases and J 2 bases; nucleotides not matched to a gene: 12. CDR3 sequence: CASSHPLGGGRNTGELFF. For the CDR3, the DNA is TGCGCCAGCAGCCACCCCCTTGGCGGCGGGAGAAACACCGGGGAGCTGTTTTTT.

The CDR3 DNA sequence: TGCGCCAGCAGCCACATGGGACTAGCGGATTACAATGAGCAGTTCTTC. It translates to CASSHMGLADYNEQFF. This chain connects TRBV4-1 to TRBJ2-1; 11 positions agree with TRBD2. The J segment lost 4 bases and the V segment lost 3 bases, leaving 5 bases of the junction unmatched. CDR3 length equals 16 residues. Germline assignment: CDR1 MGHRA and CDR2 YSYEKL.